These 7 T cell receptor beta chains share one sample of origin, sequenced in a study of T cells in narcolepsy. Measured with immunoSEQ multiplex PCR; TCRdb has only the in-frame clones, and not every one. The table shows roughly 38,000 clones, with approximately 86% occurring only once. Sequencing input: CD45RA- memory CD4+ T cells from PBMCs. The source is a human donor with narcolepsy.

This clone was observed a few times. J is TRBJ1-2 and V is TRBV6-5, with D perhaps TRBD1 (5 bases). Trimming shortened V by 8 bases and J by 8 bases, and 15 bases separated the two germline ends. There are 12 residues in the CDR3. CDR1 and CDR2 from the germline V gene are MNHEY and SVGAGI. CDR3 DNA: TGTGCCAGCCTCGGGGGAATGGGAGGCTACACCTTC. Amino acid sequence: CASLGGMGGYTF.

The genes are TRBV9 and TRBJ1-1; D possibly corresponds to TRBD1 (6 bases). V was clipped by 0 bases and J by 7 bases, with 40 bases between them. Germline CDR1 reads SGDLS; CDR2 reads YYNGEE. This CDR3 has 23 residues. The CDR3 sequence: CASSVVGHSGANSIPDPRNEAFF. The CDR3 DNA reads as TGTGCCAGCAGCGTAGTGGGACACAGTGGGGCTAATAGTATCCCGGATCCACGAAATGAAGCTTTCTTT.

This chain connects TRBV9 to TRBJ1-2, with 11 bases fitting TRBD1. Looked up from germline, CDR1 is SGDLS and CDR2 is YYNGEE. The trim removed 0 bases at V and 4 bases at J, leaving 8 bases unmatched. CDR3 length: 17 residues. CDR3 region: CASSVGQGQGAFYGYTF. The CDR3 region has the DNA TGTGCCAGCAGCGTAGGCCAAGGACAGGGGGCTTTCTATGGCTACACCTTC.

The chain is built from TRBV7-2 and TRBJ1-2, with D hard to call. CDR1 and CDR2 from the germline V gene are SGHTA and FQGNSA. This CDR3 is built from 14 residues. V gave up 5 bases and J gave up 7 bases, with 17 bases separating them. CDR3 region: CASSDPGYQSGYTF. The CDR3 DNA sequence: TGTGCCAGCAGCGATCCGGGGTACCAAAGTGGCTACACCTTC.

The chain is built from TRBV27 and TRBJ2-1; D possibly uses TRBD1 or TRBD2 (6 bases each). CDR1 and CDR2 (germline): MNHEY, SMNVEV (reference sequence). The ends were cut back, 8 bases at V and 4 bases at J, with 15 bases in the middle. This CDR3 has 14 amino acids. CDR3 DNA: TGTGCCAGCCTAGGGGGACTCGCTTACAATGAGCAGTTCTTC. It encodes CASLGGLAYNEQFF.

This clone was found a few times. V gene TRBV6-1 combines with J gene TRBJ1-5, with 7 bases identical to TRBD1. Germline lookup yields CDR1 MNHNS and CDR2 SASEGT. The CDR3 totals 13 residues. After removal of 9 bases from V and 3 bases from J, the junction contained 5 bases not matched to a gene. DNA of the CDR3: TGTGCCAGTAAGGGGACAGTCAATCAGCCCCAGCATTTT. Translating it yields CASKGTVNQPQHF.

The chain recombines TRBV19 with TRBJ2-2, with a tentative D call TRBD1 (6 bases). The CDR3 contains 16 residues. V lost 6 bases and J 3 bases, leaving 17 bases between the germline ends. Germline-derived CDR1 and CDR2 are LNHDA and SQIVND (reference sequence). The CDR3 bases are TGTGCCAGTAGGGGTGCCAGGGGCGGGTACACCGGGGAGCTGTTTTTT. This encodes CASRGARGGYTGELFF.